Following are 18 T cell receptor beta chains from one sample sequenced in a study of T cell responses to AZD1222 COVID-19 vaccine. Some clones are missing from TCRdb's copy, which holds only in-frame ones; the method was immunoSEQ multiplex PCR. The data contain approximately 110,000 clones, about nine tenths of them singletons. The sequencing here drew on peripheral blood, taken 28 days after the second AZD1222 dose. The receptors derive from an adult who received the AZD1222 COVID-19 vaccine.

CDR3 sequence reads: CASSSYRGYNEQFF. DNA of the CDR3: TGTGCCAGCAGTTCCTACAGGGGATACAATGAGCAGTTCTTC. J is TRBJ2-1 and V is TRBV6-5; TRBD1 matches 7 bases. J lost 4 bases, V lost 4 bases, and 4 bases had no gene match. The CDR3 consists of 14 residues. From germline, CDR1 is MNHEY and CDR2 SVGAGI.

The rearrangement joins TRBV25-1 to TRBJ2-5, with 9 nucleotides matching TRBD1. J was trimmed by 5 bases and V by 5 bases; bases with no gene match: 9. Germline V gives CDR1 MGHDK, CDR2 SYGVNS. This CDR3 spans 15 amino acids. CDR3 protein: CASSQGTGPSETQYF. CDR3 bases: TGTGCCAGCAGTCAAGGGACAGGGCCTTCGGAGACCCAGTACTTC.

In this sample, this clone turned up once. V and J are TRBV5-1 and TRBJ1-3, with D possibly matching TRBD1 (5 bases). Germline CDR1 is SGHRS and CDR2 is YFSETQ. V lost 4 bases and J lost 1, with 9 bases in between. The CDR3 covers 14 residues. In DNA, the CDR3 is TGCGCCAGCAGCGACCAGGGTTCTGGAAACACCATATATTTT. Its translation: CASSDQGSGNTIYF.

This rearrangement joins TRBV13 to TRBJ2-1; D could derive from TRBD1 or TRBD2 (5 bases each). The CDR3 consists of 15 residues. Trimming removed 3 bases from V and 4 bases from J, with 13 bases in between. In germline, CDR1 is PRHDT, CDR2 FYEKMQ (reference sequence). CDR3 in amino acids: CASSLTGTVYNEQFF. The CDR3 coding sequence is TGTGCCAGCAGCTTGACCGGGACGGTATACAATGAGCAGTTCTTC. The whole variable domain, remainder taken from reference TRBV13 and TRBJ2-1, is AAGVIQSPRHLIKEKRETATLKCYPIPRHDTVYWYQQGPGQDPQFLISFYEKMQSDKGSIPDRFSAQQFSDYHSELNMSSLELGDSALYFCASSLTGTVYNEQFFGPGTRLTVL.

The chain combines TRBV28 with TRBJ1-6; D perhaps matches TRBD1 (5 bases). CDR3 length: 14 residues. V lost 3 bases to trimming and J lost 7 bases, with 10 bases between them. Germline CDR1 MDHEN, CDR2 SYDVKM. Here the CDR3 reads CASSFFGGNSPLHF. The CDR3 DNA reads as TGTGCCAGCAGTTTCTTCGGGGGAAATTCACCCCTCCACTTT.

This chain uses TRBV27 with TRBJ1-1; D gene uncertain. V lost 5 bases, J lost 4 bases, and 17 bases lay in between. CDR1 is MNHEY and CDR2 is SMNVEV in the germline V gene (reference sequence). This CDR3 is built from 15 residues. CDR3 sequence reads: CASSRPSLLGTEAFF. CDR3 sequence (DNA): TGTGCCAGCAGTCGACCTTCCCTGTTAGGCACTGAAGCTTTCTTT.

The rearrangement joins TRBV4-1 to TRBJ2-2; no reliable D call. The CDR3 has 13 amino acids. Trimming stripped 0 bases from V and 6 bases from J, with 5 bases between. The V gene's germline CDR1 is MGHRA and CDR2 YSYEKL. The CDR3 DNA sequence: TGCGCCAGCAGCCAAGATGGGGCCGGGGAGCTGTTTTTT. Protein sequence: CASSQDGAGELFF.

The CDR3 sequence is CASNSYNEQFF. The CDR3 coding sequence is TGTGCCAGCAATTCCTACAATGAGCAGTTCTTC. The V gene is TRBV28, the J gene TRBJ2-1; no reliable D call. The germline CDR1 and CDR2 sequences are MDHEN and SYDVKM. V was shortened by 7 bases and J by 1 base, with 2 bases between the two germline ends. The CDR3 has 11 amino acids.

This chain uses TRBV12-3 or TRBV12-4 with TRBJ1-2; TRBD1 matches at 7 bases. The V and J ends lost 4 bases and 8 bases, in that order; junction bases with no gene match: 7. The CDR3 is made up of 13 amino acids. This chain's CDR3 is CASSSLTGTGYTF. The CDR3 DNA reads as TGTGCCAGCAGTTCTCTGACAGGGACGGGCTACACCTTC.

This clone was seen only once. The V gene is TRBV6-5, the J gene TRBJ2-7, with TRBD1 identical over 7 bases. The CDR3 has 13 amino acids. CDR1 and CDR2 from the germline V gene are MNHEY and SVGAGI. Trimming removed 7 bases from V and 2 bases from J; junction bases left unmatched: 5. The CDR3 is CASTWQGAYEQYF. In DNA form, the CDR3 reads TGTGCCAGCACTTGGCAGGGGGCCTACGAGCAGTACTTC.

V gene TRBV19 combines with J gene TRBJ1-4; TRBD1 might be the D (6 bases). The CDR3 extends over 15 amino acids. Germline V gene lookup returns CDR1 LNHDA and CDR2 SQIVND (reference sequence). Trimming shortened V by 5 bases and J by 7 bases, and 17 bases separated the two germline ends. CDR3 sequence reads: CASSFEGGLAEKLFF. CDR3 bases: TGTGCCAGTAGTTTCGAGGGGGGTCTGGCTGAAAAACTGTTTTTT. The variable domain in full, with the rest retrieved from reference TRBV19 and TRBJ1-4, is DGGITQSPKYLFRKEGQNVTLSCEQNLNHDAMYWYRQDPGQGLRLIYYSQIVNDFQKGDIAEGYSVSREKKESFPLTVTSAQKNPTAFYLCASSFEGGLAEKLFFGSGTQLSVL.

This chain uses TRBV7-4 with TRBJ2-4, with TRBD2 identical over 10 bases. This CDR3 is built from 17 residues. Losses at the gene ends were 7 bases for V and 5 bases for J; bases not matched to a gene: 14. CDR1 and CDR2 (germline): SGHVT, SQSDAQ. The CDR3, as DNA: TGTGCCAGCACCTTTCCTACGGGAGGGACTAGCGAAAACATTCAGTACTTC. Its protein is CASTFPTGGTSENIQYF.

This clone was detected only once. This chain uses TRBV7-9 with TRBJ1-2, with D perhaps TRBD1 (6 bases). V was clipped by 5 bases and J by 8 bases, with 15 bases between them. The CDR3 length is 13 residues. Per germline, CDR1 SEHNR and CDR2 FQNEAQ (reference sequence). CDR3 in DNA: TGTGCCAGCAGCCTAGAAGGGGGAAGGGGCTACACCTTC. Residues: CASSLEGGRGYTF.

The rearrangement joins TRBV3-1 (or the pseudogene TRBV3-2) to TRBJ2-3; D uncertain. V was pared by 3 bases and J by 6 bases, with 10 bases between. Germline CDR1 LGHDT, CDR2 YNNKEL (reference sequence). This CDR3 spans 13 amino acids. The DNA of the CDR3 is TGTGCCAGCAGCCACCGTCTGCCCGATACGCAGTATTTT. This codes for CASSHRLPDTQYF.

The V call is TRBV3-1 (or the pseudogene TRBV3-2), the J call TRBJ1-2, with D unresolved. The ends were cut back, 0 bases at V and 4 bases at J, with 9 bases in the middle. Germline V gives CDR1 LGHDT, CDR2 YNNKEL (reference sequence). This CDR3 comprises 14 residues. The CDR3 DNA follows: TGTGCCAGCAGCCAAGACGCAGTTCGCTATGGCTACACCTTC. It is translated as CASSQDAVRYGYTF.

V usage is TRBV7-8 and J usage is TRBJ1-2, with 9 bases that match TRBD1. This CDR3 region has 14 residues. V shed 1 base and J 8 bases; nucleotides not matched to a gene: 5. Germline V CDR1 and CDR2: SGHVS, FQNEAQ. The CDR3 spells CASSLVQGARGYTF. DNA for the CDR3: TGTGCCAGCAGCTTAGTACAGGGGGCGCGGGGCTACACCTTC.

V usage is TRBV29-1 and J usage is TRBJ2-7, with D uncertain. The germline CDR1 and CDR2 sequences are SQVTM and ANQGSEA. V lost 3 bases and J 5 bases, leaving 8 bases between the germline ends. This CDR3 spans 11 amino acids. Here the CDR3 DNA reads TGCAGCGTTGAGACGGGTCACGAGCAGTACTTC. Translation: CSVETGHEQYF.

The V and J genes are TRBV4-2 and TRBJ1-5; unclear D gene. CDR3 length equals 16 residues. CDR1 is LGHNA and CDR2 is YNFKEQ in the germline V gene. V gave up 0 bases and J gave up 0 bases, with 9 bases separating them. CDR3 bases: TGTGCCAGCAGCCAAGAATCCGCTTATAGCAATCAGCCCCAGCATTTT. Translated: CASSQESAYSNQPQHF.